Below are 10 T cell receptor beta chains sequenced from a single sample in a study of response to subunit inactivated influenza vaccine. Using its own MiXCR run on the RT-PCR reads, TCRdb lists one record per CDR3 protein. The sample includes hundreds of thousands of distinct CDR3 sequences, approximately 14% of them seen just once. The sequenced sample was PBMCs from blood, obtained less than 15 days before vaccination. The receptors derive from a man aged 50-59 years who received an inactivated influenza vaccine.

The chain links TRBV29-1 to TRBJ2-7; 10 bases fit TRBD1. The CDR3 consists of 12 residues. The V and J ends lost 4 bases and 7 bases, in that order; junction bases with no gene match: 4. CDR1 SQVTM and CDR2 ANQGSEA come from the germline V gene. For the CDR3, the DNA is TGCAGCGTTGCAGGGACAGGGGTGGAGCAGTACTTC. Residues: CSVAGTGVEQYF.

V usage is TRBV5-5 and J usage is TRBJ2-1; TRBD2 aligns across 10 bases. CDR1 SGHKS and CDR2 YYEKEE come from the germline V gene (reference sequence). V dropped 4 bases and J dropped 2; count of bases not matched to a gene: 9. The CDR3 contains 17 residues. CDR3 region: CASSRRLAGEAYNEQFF. The CDR3 DNA sequence: TGTGCCAGCAGCAGAAGGCTAGCGGGAGAGGCCTACAATGAGCAGTTCTTC. The entire variable domain, with the rest obtained from reference TRBV5-5 and TRBJ2-1, is as follows: DAGVTQSPTHLIKTRGQQVTLRCSPISGHKSVSWYQQVLGQGPQFIFQYYEKEERGRGNFPDRFSARQFPNYSSELNVNALLLGDSALYLCASSRRLAGEAYNEQFFGPGTRLTVL.

The rearrangement links TRBV9 to TRBJ2-2; D is uncertain. CDR3 length equals 14 residues. CDR1 and CDR2 from the germline V gene are SGDLS and YYNGEE. Trimming took off 0 bases at V and 0 bases at J, with 3 bases between the two ends. DNA for the CDR3: TGTGCCAGCAGCGTAGCTACGAACACCGGGGAGCTGTTTTTT. This codes for CASSVATNTGELFF.

In this sample, this clonotype turned up many times. V usage is TRBV29-1 and J usage is TRBJ2-3; 9 bases map to TRBD2. This CDR3 region has 14 residues. In germline, CDR1 is SQVTM, CDR2 ANQGSEA. The trim removed 5 bases at V and 2 bases at J, leaving 5 bases unmatched. The CDR3 protein is CSVLRGGTTDTQYF. The CDR3 coding sequence is TGCAGCGTTCTGCGGGGGGGCACCACAGATACGCAGTATTTT.

The chain joins TRBV20-1 to TRBJ1-2; weak D call: TRBD1 (5 bases). Germline CDR1 DFQATT, CDR2 SNEGSKA (reference sequence). Trimming cost V 6 bases and J 2 bases, with 13 bases left between them. The length of the CDR3 is 13 residues. CDR3 DNA sequence: TGCAGTGCCCGGTCAGGGCCAAACTATGGCTACACCTTC. Its protein is CSARSGPNYGYTF.

The chain employs TRBV9 and TRBJ2-7; 7 nucleotides align to TRBD1. The junction had 8 bases not matched to a gene; V was cut back by 3 bases and J by 5 bases. Per germline, CDR1 SGDLS and CDR2 YYNGEE. The CDR3 totals 14 residues. This CDR3 is CASSANQGVHEQYF. The CDR3 DNA sequence: TGTGCCAGCAGCGCAAATCAGGGGGTACACGAGCAGTACTTC. Full variable domain (outside the CDR3, taken from reference TRBV9 and TRBJ2-7): DSGVTQTPKHLITATGQRVTLRCSPRSGDLSVYWYQQSLDQGLQFLIQYYNGEERAKGNILERFSAQQFPDLHSELNLSSLELGDSALYFCASSANQGVHEQYFGPGTRLTVT.

The chain is built from TRBV10-3 and TRBJ2-7; D perhaps matches TRBD1 (6 bases). The CDR3 contains 12 residues. Looked up from germline, CDR1 is ENHRY and CDR2 is SYGVKD. V was cut by 8 bases and J by 2 bases, with 10 bases left in between. The CDR3 bases are TGTGCCATCGGGACACCCGCCTACGAGCAGTACTTC. Translated: CAIGTPAYEQYF.

V is TRBV5-1 and J is TRBJ2-6; 12 positions agree with TRBD1. The CDR3 contains 20 residues. The junction had 7 bases not matched to a gene; V was cut back by 0 bases and J by 0 bases. The germline CDR1 and CDR2 sequences are SGHRS and YFSETQ. The CDR3 loop reads CASSLAGTGGFSSGANVLTF. DNA for the CDR3: TGCGCCAGCAGCTTGGCGGGGACAGGGGGCTTCAGCTCTGGGGCCAACGTCCTGACTTTC. The full variable domain, with the rest looked up from reference TRBV5-1 and TRBJ2-6, is KAGVTQTPRYLIKTRGQQVTLSCSPISGHRSVSWYQQTPGQGLQFLFEYFSETQRNKGNFPGRFSGRQFSNSRSEMNVSTLELGDSALYLCASSLAGTGGFSSGANVLTFGAGSRLTVL.

The chain couples TRBV7-2 to TRBJ1-1; D ambiguous. CDR1 is SGHTA and CDR2 is FQGNSA in the germline V gene. The CDR3 has 14 amino acids. V lost 6 bases and J lost 3, with 14 bases in between. DNA of the CDR3: TGTGCCAGCAGGTTGGCGTCTTCGGACACTGAAGCTTTCTTT. Its translation: CASRLASSDTEAFF.

J is TRBJ2-1 and V is TRBV12-3 or TRBV12-4; weak D call: TRBD2 (7 bases). CDR3 length: 15 residues. Trimming pared 7 bases from V and 5 bases from J, leaving 18 bases between. CDR3 region: CASNSAGHYNNEQFF. The CDR3 DNA reads TGTGCCAGCAATTCAGCGGGACACTACAACAATGAGCAGTTCTTC.